The rows below give T cell receptor beta chains drawn from one sample of a study of blood T cell repertoires in COVID-19. Assay: immunoSEQ multiplex PCR; the TCRdb copy retains only in-frame clones and omits some. Of 45,000 to 65,000 clones listed, over 75% were seen once; the top ten hold less than 4%. The sequencing sample was made of peripheral blood. These receptors were obtained from a human donor in a cohort sampled during active COVID-19. Both conserved end residues are part of each CDR3. D genes are given only for firm matches.

CASSQVSSGSPTDTQYF	TGCGCCAGCAGCCAAGTCTCTAGCGGGAGTCCCACAGATACGCAGTATTTT	TRBV4-1	TRBJ2-3	TRBD2
CASSQGGTDEKLFF	TGCGCCAGCAGCCAAGGCGGGACAGACGAAAAACTGTTTTTT	TRBV4-1	TRBJ1-4	TRBD1
CASSFGQFEAFF	TGTGCCAGCAGCTTTGGACAGTTTGAAGCTTTCTTT	TRBV7-3	TRBJ1-1	.
CASSPPGDYEQYF	TGTGCCAGCAGTCCCCCCGGGGACTACGAGCAGTACTTC	TRBV5-6	TRBJ2-7	.
CASSLRLAGGGETQYF	TGTGCCAGCAGCTTGAGACTAGCGGGAGGGGGGGAGACCCAGTACTTC	TRBV7-2	TRBJ2-5	TRBD2
CASTDNAGASNNEQFF	TGTGCCAGCACGGATAACGCGGGGGCCTCTAACAATGAGCAGTTCTTC	TRBV6-6	TRBJ2-1	.
CASSSLLSDTYNYGYTF	TGTGCCAGCTCATCACTCTTGTCCGACACCTATAACTATGGCTACACCTTC	TRBV18	TRBJ1-2	.
CASRPPGSYEQYF	TGTGCCAGCAGACCCCCGGGGTCCTACGAGCAGTACTTC	TRBV6-5	TRBJ2-7	.
CASSERATNTGELFF	TGTGCCAGCAGTGAGAGAGCAACGAACACCGGGGAGCTGTTTTTT	TRBV2	TRBJ2-2	.
CASRTRDRNGNTIYF	TGTGCCAGCAGGACCCGGGACAGGAATGGAAACACCATATATTTT	TRBV7-9	TRBJ1-3	TRBD1
CASSSGTGVQQYF	TGTGCCAGTAGCTCCGGGACAGGTGTCCAGCAGTACTTC	TRBV19	TRBJ2-7	TRBD1
CATSRGGFDTEAFF	TGTGCCACCAGCAGAGGAGGGTTTGACACTGAAGCTTTCTTT	TRBV15	TRBJ1-1	.
CASTGSPSSSYNEQFF	TGCGCCAGCACTGGTAGCCCATCGAGCTCCTACAATGAGCAGTTCTTC	TRBV5-1	TRBJ2-1	.
CASSLTGGYGELFF	TGTGCCAGCAGCTTAACAGGGGGCTACGGGGAGCTGTTTTTT	TRBV7-3	TRBJ2-2	TRBD1
CASSESAGRLTDTQYF	TGCGCCAGCAGTGAGTCTGCCGGGAGGCTCACAGATACGCAGTATTTT	TRBV10-2	TRBJ2-3	TRBD2
CASSPRGLGSEQFF	TGTGCCAGCAGCCCCCGGGGACTGGGGAGTGAGCAGTTCTTC	TRBV4-2	TRBJ2-1	.
CASSFRTGQETQYF	TGTGCCAGCAGTTTTCGGACAGGCCAAGAGACCCAGTACTTC	TRBV6-5	TRBJ2-5	TRBD1
CSVRTSGGTDTQYF	TGCAGCGTGCGGACTAGCGGGGGAACAGATACGCAGTATTTT	TRBV29-1	TRBJ2-3	TRBD2